This record looks at one T cell receptor (beta chain) sequence and its context. Antigen unknown. This sample was included in a study of OX40 agonist ivuxolimab in advanced cancers. Whole-study context: Patients were treated with ivuxolimab, an agonistic anti-OX40 (CD134) antibody. Study results and limitations: On average, a greater number of expanded clones characterised CD8+ T cells relative to CD4+.

Produced via immunoSEQ multiplex PCR; TCRdb's table is partial and in-frame only. The sample carries about 30,000 clones, 65% to 75% recorded once. The receptor comes from an adult with an advanced solid tumor such as melanoma, head and neck, liver or kidney cancer. The starting material was CD4+ or CD8+ T cells sorted from blood, obtained in a trial of the OX40 agonist ivuxolimab.

CDR3: CASSQVLGGDYEQFF. CDR3 coding DNA: TGTGCCAGCAGCCAAGTCTTAGGGGGAGACTATGAGCAGTTCTTC. J is TRBJ2-1 and V is TRBV14; TRBD1 is a possible D gene (6 bases). Germline assignment: CDR1 SGHDN and CDR2 FVKESK. Trimming removed 1 base at V and 8 bases at J, with 15 bases between. The length of the CDR3 is 15 residues.